A few counts support the clone carrying this T cell receptor (beta chain). Its antigen remains unknown. This sample was taken from a study of regulatory T cells in long-lasting Graves disease. Noted time point: newly diagnosed GD, antithyroid drugs for less than 3 months. Researchers made the TCR library from RNA that was extracted from PBMCs. For TCR beta, libraries came from iRepertoire HTBI primers and Arm-PCR of CDR3 regions. TCRdb independently ran MiXCR on the multiplex PCR reads; one entry per CDR3 protein. Among about half a million distinct CDR3 sequences listed, 9.5% to 15% were seen once. Whole-study findings and limits: Analysis covered peripheral blood alone, not thyroid tissue.

This same sample was also part of a study on T cells in Graves' hyperthyroidism and ophthalmopathy.

Sequencing was performed on peripheral blood mononuclear cells (PBMCs), taken at new diagnosis, from a patient treated with antithyroid drugs. This receptor was obtained from a woman in her thirties with Graves disease.

The CDR3 DNA follows: TGTGCCAGCAGCCAGGACTGGTACTATGGCTACACCTTC. This encodes CASSQDWYYGYTF. This chain links TRBV5-4 with TRBJ1-2; D uncertain. The CDR3 runs to 13 residues. Trimming removed 4 bases from V and 3 bases from J, with 10 bases in between. Germline V gene data show CDR1 as SGHNT and CDR2 as YYREEE (reference sequence).